The source of this TCR beta chain is a study of blood T cell repertoires in COVID-19 (dated by TCRdb to 2020 to 2021). For the study in its entirety: Samples covering the acute and convalescent phases of COVID-19 were provided by collaborators in the United States, Italy and Spain. Sample metadata almost always included a de-identified subject ID, COVID-19 status, age in years and sex. The prospective study material was composed of cDNA or gDNA derived from T cells, B-cell-depleted T cells, or PBMCs. Where HLA class I and class II types were available, the types were taken from metadata supplied by the sample provider, not from assay-based typing. Samples were obtained from the ongoing ImmuneRACE study (first 160 participants) and from about 1,300 subjects provided by 6 global collaborators. A freely available public database, intended as a resource for researchers studying the immune response to SARS-CoV-2, is where the repertoires were released. The dataset comprised deeply sampled blood TCRbeta repertoires from subjects exposed to, actively infected with, or recovered from COVID-19.

The germline V gene encodes CDR1 LNHDA and CDR2 SQIVND (reference sequence). The CDR3, cysteine through phenylalanine, is 14 amino acids long. The sequence is cut down to CDR3 DNA, 42 bases in frame from base 1. The junction carries 11 bases between V and J, which are trimmed by 5 bases and 0 bases respectively. This clone was seen a handful of times. Its antigen is not yet known. No much larger clonotype is one base removed from it; base qualities were not supplied. The collaborating institutions used their own protocols to collect whole blood in K2EDTA tubes. For TCRbeta analysis, collaborators shipped samples as frozen whole blood, isolated PBMCs, or DNA extracted from either of those sample types. Here is what the overall study found, with its caveats: Clinical and demographic metadata were provided uncurated, with the amount varying by source and participant.

TCRbeta CDR3 regions were amplified from genomic DNA using the immunoSEQ Assay, a bias-controlled multiplex PCR. Per the source publication's procedure: Within the assay, amplification of reference gene primers was used to estimate how many nucleated cells each sample contained. Sequence reads were collapsed and filtered to measure the absolute abundance of every unique TCRbeta CDR3 rearrangement. Productive Simpson clonality was computed per sample as the square root of Simpson's diversity index over productive rearrangements. Sourced from immuneACCESS, this table was stored by TCRdb with only in-frame sequences that have V and J called. A share of the clones is absent; for the studies checked, an unresolved V gene accounts for under half, and the remainder has no known explanation. Clone size and V and J calls were adopted from that table, with D and trimming inferred from the DNA. The sample has tens of thousands of clones on record, more than 75% of them singletons. 25% to 30% of the sample is held by the ten biggest clonotypes.

The receptor comes from a human donor in a cohort sampled during active COVID-19. The sample consisted of peripheral blood. Recombination linked TRBV19 to TRBJ2-7, with an unclear D gene assignment. The CDR3 reads CASSPHDISYEQYF. The DNA sequence reads TGTGCCAGTAGTCCCCACGACATCTCCTACGAGCAGTACTTC.